This TCR beta chain came from a study of blood T cell repertoires in COVID-19. Study-wide background: COVID-19 samples from acute and convalescent phases originated in the United States, Italy and Spain.

CDR1 is SGHTA, CDR2 FQGNSA, per germline. The CDR3 is made up of 17 amino acids. V trimming: 0 bases; J trimming: 5 bases; junction bases outside the gene matches: 9. Original analysis: Nucleated cell counts were estimated from reference gene primer amplification. Here immunoSEQ multiplex PCR was the method, and the copy in TCRdb shows in-frame clones only, minus some. V and J calls plus clone size are reproduced from that table; the DNA served to infer D and trimming. The data show approximately 130,000 clones, approximately 90% seen once. The TCR was taken from a woman in her 50s with acute or convalescent COVID-19. The chain is built from TRBV7-2 and TRBJ2-5, with TRBD2 matching 10 bases. Sequencing used peripheral blood. CDR3 sequence: CASSLAVLAGSEETQYF. CDR3 bases: TGTGCCAGCAGCTTAGCAGTACTAGCGGGGTCCGAGGAGACCCAGTACTTC.